These 7 T cell receptor beta chains were sequenced from one sample in a study of PD-L1 blockade in urothelial cancer. Stated time point: pretreatment peripheral blood. Sequencing used immunoSEQ multiplex PCR; TCRdb keeps in-frame clones, though not all of them. The table includes approximately 94,000 clones, around nine tenths detected once. The sequences come from PBMCs, collected around atezolizumab (anti-PD-L1) treatment. All receptors come from a man in his sixties with urothelial cancer.

J is TRBJ1-5 and V is TRBV18; no definite D call. Per germline, CDR1 KGHSH and CDR2 LQKENI. V dropped 5 bases and J dropped 3 bases, with 5 bases sitting between them. The CDR3 loop spans 12 amino acids. Here the CDR3 reads CASSDYNQPQHF. The CDR3 coding sequence is TGTGCCAGCTCAGACTACAATCAGCCCCAGCATTTT. Supplemented by reference TRBV18 and TRBJ1-5, the full variable domain reads NAGVMQNPRHLVRRRGQEARLRCSPMKGHSHVYWYRQLPEEGLKFMVYLQKENIIDESGMPKERFSAEFPKEGPSILRIQQVVRGDSAAYFCASSDYNQPQHFGDGTRLSIL.

This clone has a handful of counts. The chain is built from TRBV5-6 and TRBJ2-7; D call uncertain. This CDR3 region has 14 residues. Germline V gives CDR1 SGHDT, CDR2 YYEEEE. V dropped 0 bases and J dropped 0 bases, with 7 bases sitting between them. The CDR3 bases are TGTGCCAGCAGCTTGGCCGTTAGCTCCTACGAGCAGTACTTC. This translates into CASSLAVSSYEQYF.

The V call is TRBV19, the J call TRBJ2-3; D possibly corresponds to TRBD1 (6 bases). The germline V gene has CDR1 LNHDA and CDR2 SQIVND (reference sequence). The CDR3 sequence is 13 residues long. Trimming shortened V by 6 bases and J by 2 bases, and 9 bases separated the two germline ends. The CDR3 spells CASSRQDTDTQYF. The CDR3 DNA sequence: TGTGCCAGTAGCCGACAGGACACAGATACGCAGTATTTT.

The chain couples TRBV5-6 to TRBJ1-5; D perhaps matches TRBD1 (5 bases). This CDR3 spans 13 amino acids. Germline V gene sequence: CDR1 SGHDT, CDR2 YYEEEE. Trimming took off 4 bases at V and 7 bases at J, with 12 bases between the two ends. CDR3 region: CASSAGGGQPQHF. CDR3 DNA sequence: TGTGCCAGCAGCGCTGGGGGAGGCCAGCCCCAGCATTTT. The complete variable domain, with remaining parts taken from reference TRBV5-6 and TRBJ1-5, reads DAGVTQSPTHLIKTRGQQVTLRCSPKSGHDTVSWYQQALGQGPQFIFQYYEEEERQRGNFPDRFSGHQFPNYSSELNVNALLLGDSALYLCASSAGGGQPQHFGDGTRLSIL.

The chain combines TRBV7-9 with TRBJ1-3; D is possibly TRBD1 (5 bases). The CDR3 loop spans 18 amino acids. Per the germline V gene, CDR1 is SEHNR and CDR2 is FQNEAQ (reference sequence). With 5 bases removed from V and 2 bases from J, the gap between germline ends came to 22 bases. The CDR3 is CASSKTAGGEHTGNTIYF. Here the CDR3 DNA reads TGTGCCAGCAGCAAAACAGCTGGGGGGGAACATACTGGAAACACCATATATTTT. Looking up the rest from reference TRBV7-9 and TRBJ1-3 gives the full variable domain: DTGVSQNPRHKITKRGQNVTFRCDPISEHNRLYWYRQTLGQGPEFLTYFQNEAQLEKSRLLSDRFSAERPKGSFSTLEIQRTEQGDSAMYLCASSKTAGGEHTGNTIYFGEGSWLTVV.

CDR3 nucleotides: TGTGCCAGCAGCTTAAAACAGAAGGACAGCTATGGCTACACCTTC. Translating gives CASSLKQKDSYGYTF. The chain uses TRBV5-4 and TRBJ1-2, with D perhaps TRBD1 (6 bases). Germline V lookup: CDR1 SGHNT, CDR2 YYREEE (reference sequence). V was clipped by 2 bases and J by 4 bases, with 15 bases between them. The CDR3 covers 15 residues.

The J gene is TRBJ2-1, the V gene TRBV4-1, with 10 bases that match TRBD2. Germline lookup yields CDR1 MGHRA and CDR2 YSYEKL. This CDR3 region has 14 residues. Trimming took 3 bases from V and 8 from J; bases not matched to a gene: 4. DNA for the CDR3: TGCGCCAGCAGCCATCTAGCGGGAGACCATGAGCAGTTCTTC. It is translated as CASSHLAGDHEQFF.